Listed below are T cell receptor beta chains from one sample, sequenced in a study of blood T cell repertoires in COVID-19. The repertoire was sequenced with immunoSEQ multiplex PCR; TCRdb's copy has only in-frame clones and lacks some. The repertoire holds roughly 150,000 clones, with about 89% as singletons. Sequenced sample: peripheral blood. These receptors all stem from a man aged 60 to 69 with active or convalescent COVID-19. Both conserved end residues are trimmed from each CDR3. The order of the fields is V gene, CDR3 protein.

TRBV15 | ATSRDVGERSEAF
TRBV19 | ASSPQGFTDTQY
TRBV6-2/TRBV6-3 | ASSYGAWGGGTQY
TRBV28 | ASSHRVRGYT
TRBV6-5 | ASSYSRGNYGYT
TRBV21-1 | ASSSRGGRVTQPQH
TRBV21-1 | ATRETSGRCGETQY
TRBV19 | ASSIAGDGYT
TRBV7-2 | ASSFEGGYYGYT
TRBV7-2 | ASSLGGIQPQH
TRBV29-1 | SAYSIQGGNEQF